One T cell receptor (beta chain) is described in this entry. Antigen unknown. This sample is part of a study of OX40 agonist ivuxolimab in advanced cancers. Study at large: Partial responses occurred in Three dose-escalation patients, one with hepatocellular carcinoma and two with cutaneous melanoma.

Anyone with autoimmune disease history or systemic immunosuppression was excluded. Study results and limitations: Undetermined was the antigen specificity of the expanded peripheral T cells. At 0.1 to 3.0 mg/kg, clonal expansion of CD4+ and CD8+ blood T cells had occurred by week 6.

The CDR3 is 15 amino acids. Per the germline V gene, CDR1 is ENHRY and CDR2 is SYGVKD. Losses at the gene ends were 10 bases for V and 0 bases for J; bases not matched to a gene: 6. Using immunoSEQ multiplex PCR, the repertoire was profiled, and TCRdb retains in-frame clones only, with some absent. Of about 68,000 clones detected, around nine tenths appear once; the ten largest clones hold roughly 2%. The sample consisted of CD4+ or CD8+ T cells sorted from blood, taken in a trial of the OX40 agonist ivuxolimab. V gene TRBV10-3 combines with J gene TRBJ1-3; TRBD1 aligns across 10 bases. This sequence originates from an adult with an advanced solid tumor such as melanoma, head and neck, liver or kidney cancer. The CDR3 loop reads CATGTGAFSGNTIYF. In DNA, the CDR3 is TGTGCCACCGGGACAGGGGCTTTCTCTGGAAACACCATATATTTT.